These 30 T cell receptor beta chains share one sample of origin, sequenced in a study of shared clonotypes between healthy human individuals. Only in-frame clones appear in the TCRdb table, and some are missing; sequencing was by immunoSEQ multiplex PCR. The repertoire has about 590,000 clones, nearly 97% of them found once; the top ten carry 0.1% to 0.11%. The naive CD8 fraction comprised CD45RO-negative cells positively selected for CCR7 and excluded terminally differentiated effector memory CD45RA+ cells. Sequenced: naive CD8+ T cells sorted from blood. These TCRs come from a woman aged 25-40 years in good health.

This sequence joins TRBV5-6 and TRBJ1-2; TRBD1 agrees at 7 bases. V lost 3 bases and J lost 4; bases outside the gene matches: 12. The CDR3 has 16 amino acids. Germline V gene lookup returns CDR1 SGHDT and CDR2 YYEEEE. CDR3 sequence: CASSSPLRQGLYGYTF. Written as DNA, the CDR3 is TGTGCCAGCAGCTCGCCTTTGAGACAGGGCCTCTATGGCTACACCTTC.

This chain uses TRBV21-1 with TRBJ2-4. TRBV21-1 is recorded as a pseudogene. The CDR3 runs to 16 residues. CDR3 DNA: TGTGCCAGCAGCTCAGGAGCCCTACTAGCCAAAAACATTCAGTACTTC. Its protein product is CASSSGALLAKNIQYF.

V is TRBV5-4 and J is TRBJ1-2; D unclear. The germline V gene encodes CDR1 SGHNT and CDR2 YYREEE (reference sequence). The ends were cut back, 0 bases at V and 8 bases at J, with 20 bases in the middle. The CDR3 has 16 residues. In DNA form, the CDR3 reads TGTGCCAGCAGCTTGGGGCTCCTGGCTTCTGTGTACGGCTACACCTTC. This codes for CASSLGLLASVYGYTF.

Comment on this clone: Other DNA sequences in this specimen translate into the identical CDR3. CDR3 nucleotides: TGTGCCAGCAGCGTAGGGGCAGGAAACTATGGCTACACCTTC. Protein: CASSVGAGNYGYTF. The chain is built from TRBV9 and TRBJ1-2; D is undetermined. CDR3 length: 14 residues. Trimming took 0 bases from V and 2 from J, leaving 8 bases between them. Germline CDR1 SGDLS, CDR2 YYNGEE.

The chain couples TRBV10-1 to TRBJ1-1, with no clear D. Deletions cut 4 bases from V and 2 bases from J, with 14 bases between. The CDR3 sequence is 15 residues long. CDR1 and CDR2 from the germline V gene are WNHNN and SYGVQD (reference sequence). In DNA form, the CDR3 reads TGCGCCAGCAGTGCGACCCTCGACGAAAACACTGAAGCTTTCTTT. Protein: CASSATLDENTEAFF.

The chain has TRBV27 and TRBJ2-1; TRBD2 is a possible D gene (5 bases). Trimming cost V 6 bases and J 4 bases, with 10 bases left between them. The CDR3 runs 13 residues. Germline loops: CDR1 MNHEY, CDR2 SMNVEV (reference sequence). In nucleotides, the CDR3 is TGTGCCAGCAGGCTTGGCGGGTACAATGAGCAGTTCTTC. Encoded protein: CASRLGGYNEQFF.

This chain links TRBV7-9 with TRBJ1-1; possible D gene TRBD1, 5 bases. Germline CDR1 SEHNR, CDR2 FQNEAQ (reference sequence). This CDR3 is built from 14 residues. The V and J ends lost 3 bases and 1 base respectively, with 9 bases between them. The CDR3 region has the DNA TGTGCCAGCAGCTTGGTCGGGACGAACACTGAAGCTTTCTTT. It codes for CASSLVGTNTEAFF.

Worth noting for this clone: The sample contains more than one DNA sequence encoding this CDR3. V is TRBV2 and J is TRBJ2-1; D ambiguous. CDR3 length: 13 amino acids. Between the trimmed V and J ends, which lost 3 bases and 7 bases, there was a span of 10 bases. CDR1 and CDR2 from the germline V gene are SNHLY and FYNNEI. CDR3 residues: CASSETGGNEQFF. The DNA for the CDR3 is TGTGCCAGCAGTGAGACTGGCGGTAATGAGCAGTTCTTC.

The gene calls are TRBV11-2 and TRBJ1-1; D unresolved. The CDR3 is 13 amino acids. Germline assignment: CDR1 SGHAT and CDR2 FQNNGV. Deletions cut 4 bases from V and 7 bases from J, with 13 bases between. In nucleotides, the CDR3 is TGTGCCAGCAGCTCGGGAGGATTGGATGAAGCTTTCTTT. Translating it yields CASSSGGLDEAFF.

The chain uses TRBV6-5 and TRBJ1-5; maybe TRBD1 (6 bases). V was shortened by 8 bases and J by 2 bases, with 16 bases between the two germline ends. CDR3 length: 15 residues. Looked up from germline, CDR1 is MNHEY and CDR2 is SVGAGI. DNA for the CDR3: TGTGCCAGCTCGGCGGCAGGGGCCGGCAATCAGCCCCAGCATTTT. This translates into CASSAAGAGNQPQHF.

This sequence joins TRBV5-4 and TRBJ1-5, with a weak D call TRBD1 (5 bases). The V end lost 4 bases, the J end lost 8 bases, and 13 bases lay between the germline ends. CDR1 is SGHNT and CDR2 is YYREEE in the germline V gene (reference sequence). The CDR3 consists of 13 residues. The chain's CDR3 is CASSDGTAKPQHF. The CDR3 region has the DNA TGTGCCAGCAGCGACGGGACGGCGAAGCCCCAGCATTTT.

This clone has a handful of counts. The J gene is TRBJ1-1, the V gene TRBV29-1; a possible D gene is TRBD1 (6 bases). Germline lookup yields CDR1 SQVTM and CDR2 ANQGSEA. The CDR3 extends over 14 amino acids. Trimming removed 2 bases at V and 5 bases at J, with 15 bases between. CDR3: CSVEFVGGGTEAFF. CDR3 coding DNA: TGCAGCGTTGAATTTGTAGGGGGAGGTACTGAAGCTTTCTTT.

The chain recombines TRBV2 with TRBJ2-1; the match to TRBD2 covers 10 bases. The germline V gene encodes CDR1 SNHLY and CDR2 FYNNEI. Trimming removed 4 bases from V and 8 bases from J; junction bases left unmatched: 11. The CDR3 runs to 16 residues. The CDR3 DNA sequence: TGTGCCAGCAGTGTAACCGGGCTAGCGGGAGACTATGAGCAGTTCTTC. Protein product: CASSVTGLAGDYEQFF.

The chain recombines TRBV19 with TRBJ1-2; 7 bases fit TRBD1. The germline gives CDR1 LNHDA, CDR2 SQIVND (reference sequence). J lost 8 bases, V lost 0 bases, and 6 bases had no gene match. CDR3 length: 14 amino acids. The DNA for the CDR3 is TGTGCCAGTAGTATAGATCCGGACAGGCGGGGCTACACCTTC. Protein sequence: CASSIDPDRRGYTF.

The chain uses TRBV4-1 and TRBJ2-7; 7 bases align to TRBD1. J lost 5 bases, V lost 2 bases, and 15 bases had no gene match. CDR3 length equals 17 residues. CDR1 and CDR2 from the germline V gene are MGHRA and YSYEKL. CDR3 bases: TGCGCCAGCAGCCAACCACAAGACAGGGTTTTTTTCAACGAGCAGTACTTC. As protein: CASSQPQDRVFFNEQYF.

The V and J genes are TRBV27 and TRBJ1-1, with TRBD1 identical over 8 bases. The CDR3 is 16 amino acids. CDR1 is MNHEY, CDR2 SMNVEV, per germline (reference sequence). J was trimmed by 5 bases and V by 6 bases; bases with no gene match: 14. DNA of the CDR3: TGTGCCAGCAGCCTACTGAAAGGACAGGGTCCGACTGAAGCTTTCTTT. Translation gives CASSLLKGQGPTEAFF.

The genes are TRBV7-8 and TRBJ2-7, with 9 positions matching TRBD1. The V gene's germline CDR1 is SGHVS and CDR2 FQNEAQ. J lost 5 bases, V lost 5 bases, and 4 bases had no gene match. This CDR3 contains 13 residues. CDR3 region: CASSTRTGDEQYF. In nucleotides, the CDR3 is TGTGCCAGCAGCACGAGGACAGGGGACGAGCAGTACTTC.

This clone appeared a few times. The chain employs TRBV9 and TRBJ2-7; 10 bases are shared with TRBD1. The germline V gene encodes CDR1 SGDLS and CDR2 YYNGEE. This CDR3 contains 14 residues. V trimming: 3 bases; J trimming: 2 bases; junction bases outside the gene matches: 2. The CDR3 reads CASSEGQGTYEQYF. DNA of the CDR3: TGTGCCAGCAGCGAGGGACAGGGGACCTACGAGCAGTACTTC.

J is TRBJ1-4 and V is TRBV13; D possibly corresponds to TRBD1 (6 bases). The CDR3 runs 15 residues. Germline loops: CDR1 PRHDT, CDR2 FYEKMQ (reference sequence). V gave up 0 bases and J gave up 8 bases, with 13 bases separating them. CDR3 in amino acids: CASSLGQGQEEKLFF. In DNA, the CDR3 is TGTGCCAGCAGCTTAGGCCAGGGGCAGGAGGAAAAACTGTTTTTT.

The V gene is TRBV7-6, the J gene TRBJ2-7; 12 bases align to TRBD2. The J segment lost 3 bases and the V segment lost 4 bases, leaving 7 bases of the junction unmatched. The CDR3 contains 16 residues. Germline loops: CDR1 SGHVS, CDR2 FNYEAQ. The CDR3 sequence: CASSSQRTSGDYEQYF. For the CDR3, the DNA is TGTGCCAGCAGCTCCCAGCGGACTAGCGGGGACTACGAGCAGTACTTC. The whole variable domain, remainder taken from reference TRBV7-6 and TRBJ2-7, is GAGVSQSPRYKVTKRGQDVALRCDPISGHVSLYWYRQALGQGPEFLTYFNYEAQQDKSGLPNDRFSAERPEGSISTLTIQRTEQRDSAMYRCASSSQRTSGDYEQYFGPGTRLTVT.

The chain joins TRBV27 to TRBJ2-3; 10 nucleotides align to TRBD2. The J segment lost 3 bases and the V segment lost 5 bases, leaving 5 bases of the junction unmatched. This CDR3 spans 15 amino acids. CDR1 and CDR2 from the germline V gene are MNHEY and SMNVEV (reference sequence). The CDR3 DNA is TGTGCCAGCAGTGAGCGGGAGGGCGGGACAGATACGCAGTATTTT. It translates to CASSEREGGTDTQYF.

As DNA, the CDR3 is TGTGCCAGCTCATTGGACAGGCCGGAAAAGGCTGGAAACACCATATATTTT. Protein sequence: CASSLDRPEKAGNTIYF. The rearrangement joins TRBV18 to TRBJ1-3; 7 positions match TRBD1. V lost 5 bases, J lost 2 bases, and 12 bases stayed unmatched. Germline CDR1 KGHSH, CDR2 LQKENI. The length of the CDR3 is 17 residues.

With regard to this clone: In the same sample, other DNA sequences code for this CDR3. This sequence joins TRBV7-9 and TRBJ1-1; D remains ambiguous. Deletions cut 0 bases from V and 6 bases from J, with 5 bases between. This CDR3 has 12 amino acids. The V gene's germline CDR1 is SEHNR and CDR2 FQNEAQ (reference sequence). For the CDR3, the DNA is TGTGCCAGCAGCTTAGCAGGCCCTGAAGCTTTCTTT. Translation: CASSLAGPEAFF.

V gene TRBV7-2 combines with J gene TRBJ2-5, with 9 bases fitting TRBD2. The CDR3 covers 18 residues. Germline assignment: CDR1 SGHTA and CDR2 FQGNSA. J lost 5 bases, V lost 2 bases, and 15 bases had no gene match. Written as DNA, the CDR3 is TGTGCCAGCAGCTTATCGGGACTAGCTTTGATTTATCGCGAGACCCAGTACTTC. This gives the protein CASSLSGLALIYRETQYF.

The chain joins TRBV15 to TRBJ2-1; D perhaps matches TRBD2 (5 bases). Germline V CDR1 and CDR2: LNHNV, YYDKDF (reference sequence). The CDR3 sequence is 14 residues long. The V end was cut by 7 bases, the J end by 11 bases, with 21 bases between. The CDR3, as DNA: TGTGCCACCACTTCAGGAGGTACCGATGCTAAGCAGTTCTTC. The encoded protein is CATTSGGTDAKQFF.

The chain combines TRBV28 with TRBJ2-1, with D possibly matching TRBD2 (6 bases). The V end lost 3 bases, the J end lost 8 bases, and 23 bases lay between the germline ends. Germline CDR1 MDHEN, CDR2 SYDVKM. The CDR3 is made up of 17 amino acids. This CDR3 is CASSFPSYGGRIHEQFF. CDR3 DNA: TGTGCCAGCAGTTTTCCTTCCTATGGGGGGAGAATCCATGAGCAGTTCTTC.

The CDR3 nucleotides are TGTGCCAGCAGTTCGACTACCAATGAGCAGTTCTTC. Its translation: CASSSTTNEQFF. The chain recombines TRBV27 with TRBJ2-1; possible D gene TRBD2, 5 bases. Germline CDR1 reads MNHEY; CDR2 reads SMNVEV (reference sequence). With 4 bases removed from V and 6 bases from J, the gap between germline ends came to 7 bases. The CDR3 loop spans 12 amino acids.

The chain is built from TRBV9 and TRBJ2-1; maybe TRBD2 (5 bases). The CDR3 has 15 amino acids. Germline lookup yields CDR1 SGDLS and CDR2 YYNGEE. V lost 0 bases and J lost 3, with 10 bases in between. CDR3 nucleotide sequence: TGTGCCAGCAGCGTAGCTGACTACCGCTACAATGAGCAGTTCTTC. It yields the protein CASSVADYRYNEQFF. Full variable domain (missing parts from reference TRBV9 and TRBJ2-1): DSGVTQTPKHLITATGQRVTLRCSPRSGDLSVYWYQQSLDQGLQFLIQYYNGEERAKGNILERFSAQQFPDLHSELNLSSLELGDSALYFCASSVADYRYNEQFFGPGTRLTVL.

The CDR3 sequence is CASSSSGLREPQHF. As DNA, the CDR3 is TGTGCCAGTTCCAGTTCCGGTCTCCGAGAGCCCCAGCATTTT. This sequence joins TRBV19 and TRBJ1-5; unclear D gene. The CDR3 is 14 amino acids. Per the germline V gene, CDR1 is LNHDA and CDR2 is SQIVND (reference sequence). The germline V and J ends were trimmed by 8 bases and 8 bases, with 19 bases remaining between them.

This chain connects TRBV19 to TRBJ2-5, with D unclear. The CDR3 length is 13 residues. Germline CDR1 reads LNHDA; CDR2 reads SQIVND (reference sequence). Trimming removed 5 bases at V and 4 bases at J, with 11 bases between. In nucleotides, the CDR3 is TGTGCCAGTAGTCCTTACTTGGGAGAGACCCAGTACTTC. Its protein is CASSPYLGETQYF.